Detailed here is one TCR beta chain. Antigen unknown. Healthy adults negative for HIV, lacking recent acute infections or vaccinations, served as donors. Repertoires were generated with immunoSEQ multiplex PCR, while TCRdb's copy carries only in-frame clones and drops some. This sample has more than 1.2 million clones, with roughly 98.5% found just once. These data originate in a study of shared clonotypes between healthy human individuals. Notes on the study in general: Generation of non-shared clonotypes was less probable than generation of clonotypes shared by all four donors.

Material: naive CD4+ T cells sorted from blood. Subset meaning: CD45RA+ positively selected. The sequence was obtained from a man aged 25-45 years in good health.

The CDR3 coding sequence is TGCGCCAGCAGTGAGTCGACTCTGGGGGGGGGAGGAACTGAAGCTTTCTTT. Its protein is CASSESTLGGGGTEAFF. The rearrangement uses TRBV10-2 and TRBJ1-1, with D tentatively TRBD1 (5 bases). Trimming stripped 0 bases from V and 5 bases from J, with 19 bases between. CDR3 length: 17 residues. Germline V gene data show CDR1 as WSHSY and CDR2 as SAAADI.